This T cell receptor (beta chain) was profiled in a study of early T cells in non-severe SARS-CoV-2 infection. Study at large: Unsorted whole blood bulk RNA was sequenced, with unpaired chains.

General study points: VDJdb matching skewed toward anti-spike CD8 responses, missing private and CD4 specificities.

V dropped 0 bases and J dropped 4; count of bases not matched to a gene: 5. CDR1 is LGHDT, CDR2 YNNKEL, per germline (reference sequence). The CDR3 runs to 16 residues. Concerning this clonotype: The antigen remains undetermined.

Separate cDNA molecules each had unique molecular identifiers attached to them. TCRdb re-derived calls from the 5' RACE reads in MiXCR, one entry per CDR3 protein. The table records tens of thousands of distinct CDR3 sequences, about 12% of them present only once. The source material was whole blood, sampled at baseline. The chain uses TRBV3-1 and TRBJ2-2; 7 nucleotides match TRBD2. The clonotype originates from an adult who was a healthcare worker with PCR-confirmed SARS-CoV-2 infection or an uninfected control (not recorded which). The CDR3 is CASSQDGRMGTGELFF. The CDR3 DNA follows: TGTGCCAGCAGCCAAGACGGGAGGATGGGCACCGGGGAGCTGTTTTTT.